These 28 T cell receptor beta chains were all obtained from the same sample, sequenced in a study of T cells expressing NK-cell markers. TCRdb reanalyzed the 5' RACE reads, giving one entry per CDR3 protein sequence and no DNA. The sample table sets out 500,000 or so distinct CDR3 sequences. The sample consisted of blood T cells: a sorted CD56 or NKG2C T cell subset, CD4+ or CD8+ T cells, or bulk PBMC T cells (not recorded which). The source of these receptors is a young man in good health.

The chain is built from TRBV5-1 and TRBJ2-7; TCRdb proposes TRBD2, but this gene call is untestable without DNA. Per germline, CDR1 SGHRS and CDR2 YFSETQ. This CDR3 contains 14 residues. The CDR3 loop is CASSLVAGTYEQYF. Full variable domain (outside the CDR3, taken from reference TRBV5-1 and TRBJ2-7): KAGVTQTPRYLIKTRGQQVTLSCSPISGHRSVSWYQQTPGQGLQFLFEYFSETQRNKGNFPGRFSGRQFSNSRSEMNVSTLELGDSALYLCASSLVAGTYEQYFGPGTRLTVT.

The chain carries TRBV6-2 or TRBV6-3 and TRBJ1-1. The CDR3 length is 15 residues. CDR1 MNHEY and CDR2 SVGEGT come from the germline V gene. The CDR3 sequence is CASSYYGPKNTEAFF.

CDR3 protein: CASSSSPTGNQPQHF. The V gene is TRBV27, the J gene TRBJ1-5; TCRdb reports TRBD1, a call that lacks DNA to check it against. The CDR3 contains 15 residues. Looked up from germline, CDR1 is MNHEY and CDR2 is SMNVEV (reference sequence).

The chain links TRBV12-3 or TRBV12-4 to TRBJ1-3; the D call from TCRdb, TRBD1, cannot be confirmed without DNA. CDR3 size: 14 residues. CDR3 protein: CASSPGTGTHTIYF.

This rearrangement joins TRBV6-1 to TRBJ2-1; without DNA, the TCRdb call of TRBD2 cannot be checked. CDR3 size: 13 residues. Germline loops: CDR1 MNHNS, CDR2 SASEGT. This CDR3 is CASRGETYNEQFF.

This sequence joins TRBV7-2 and TRBJ2-3; as DNA is missing, the TRBD1 call by TCRdb cannot be tested. Looked up from germline, CDR1 is SGHTA and CDR2 is FQGNSA. This CDR3 contains 15 residues. CDR3 sequence reads: CASSQSVLGANTQYF.

V gene TRBV12-3 or TRBV12-4 combines with J gene TRBJ1-2. CDR3 length: 14 residues. The CDR3: CASSSTSGTHGYTF.

V is TRBV5-1 and J is TRBJ2-1; TCRdb returns TRBD2, unconfirmable since there is no DNA. Germline-derived CDR1 and CDR2 are SGHRS and YFSETQ. This CDR3 spans 18 amino acids. The chain's CDR3 is CASSLVPGLAGGPNEQFF.

V usage is TRBV7-2 and J usage is TRBJ2-3; TCRdb selects TRBD1, and the lack of DNA leaves this call unchecked. This CDR3 is built from 12 residues. CDR1 and CDR2 from the germline V gene are SGHTA and FQGNSA. The CDR3 sequence: CASSSTGRAQYF.

The V call is TRBV15, the J call TRBJ2-5; the D call from TCRdb, TRBD2, cannot be confirmed without DNA. Germline V lookup: CDR1 LNHNV, CDR2 YYDKDF (reference sequence). CDR3 length equals 14 residues. CDR3 region: CATSTRQGRETQYF.

The chain uses TRBV24-1 and TRBJ2-1. The CDR3 is 16 residues long. Germline values: CDR1 KGHDR, CDR2 SFDVKD. This CDR3 reads CATSDFTGNNYNEQFF.

The CDR3 spells CASSLRESGYNEQFF. This chain uses TRBV3-1 with TRBJ2-1; with no DNA, the TCRdb D assignment of TRBD1 cannot be verified. The CDR3 has 15 residues. CDR1 LGHDT and CDR2 YNNKEL come from the germline V gene (reference sequence).

The rearrangement uses TRBV7-8 and TRBJ2-1; TCRdb returns TRBD1, unconfirmable since there is no DNA. In germline, CDR1 is SGHVS, CDR2 FQNEAQ. The CDR3 is 14 amino acids. CDR3 protein: CASSLVSGYNEQFF.

The chain couples TRBV5-1 to TRBJ1-2; TCRdb's D call of TRBD1 is untestable without DNA. The CDR3 totals 13 residues. Germline V gene data show CDR1 as SGHRS and CDR2 as YFSETQ. The CDR3 reads CASSADRDYGYTF.

The chain uses TRBV27 and TRBJ2-1; TCRdb reports TRBD1, a call that lacks DNA to check it against. CDR1 and CDR2 from the germline V gene are MNHEY and SMNVEV (reference sequence). The CDR3 is made up of 16 amino acids. CDR3: CASSSPGTSPYNEQFF.

This rearrangement joins TRBV20-1 to TRBJ2-3; the TCRdb call, TRBD1, lacks DNA for checking. CDR1 and CDR2 from the germline V gene are DFQATT and SNEGSKA (reference sequence). The CDR3 has 13 amino acids. CDR3 amino acids: CSASQGWTDTQYF.

The CDR3 spells CASSYSAWGAAYNEQFF. The chain employs TRBV6-2 or TRBV6-3 and TRBJ2-1; the TCRdb call, TRBD1, lacks DNA for checking. In germline, CDR1 is MNHEY, CDR2 SVGEGT. CDR3 size: 17 residues.

This chain uses TRBV6-1 with TRBJ2-3; TCRdb indicates TRBD2, and absent DNA this call remains unverified. Germline lookup yields CDR1 MNHNS and CDR2 SASEGT. The CDR3 runs to 15 residues. This chain's CDR3 is CASSRRESVTDTQYF.

The rearrangement joins TRBV10-3 to TRBJ2-1; TCRdb's D call, TRBD2, is unchecked because there is no DNA. Germline V CDR1 and CDR2: ENHRY, SYGVKD. The CDR3 is made up of 16 amino acids. The CDR3 reads CATTPGPNDPGNEQFF.

V and J are TRBV5-5 and TRBJ2-3; TCRdb picks TRBD1, but there is no DNA to check that call. The CDR3 runs to 15 residues. CDR1 and CDR2 (germline): SGHKS, YYEKEE (reference sequence). The CDR3 loop is CASSFKGVPTDTQYF. Complete variable domain (other parts from reference TRBV5-5 and TRBJ2-3): DAGVTQSPTHLIKTRGQQVTLRCSPISGHKSVSWYQQVLGQGPQFIFQYYEKEERGRGNFPDRFSARQFPNYSSELNVNALLLGDSALYLCASSFKGVPTDTQYFGPGTRLTVL.

V is TRBV21-1 and J is TRBJ2-1; TCRdb indicates TRBD2, and absent DNA this call remains unverified. TRBV21-1 is an annotated pseudogene. The CDR3 covers 14 residues. CDR3 region: CASKGLAGDNEQFF.

V usage is TRBV7-9 and J usage is TRBJ1-1. The CDR3 runs 12 residues. The germline V gene encodes CDR1 SEHNR and CDR2 FQNEAQ (reference sequence). The CDR3 reads CASSLMRAEAFF.

The chain combines TRBV2 with TRBJ1-1; the D gene TCRdb calls, TRBD1, cannot be checked with no DNA. Germline CDR1 SNHLY, CDR2 FYNNEI. The length of the CDR3 is 18 residues. The CDR3 region is CASSMTGLSMGANTEAFF. The entire variable domain, with the rest obtained from reference TRBV2 and TRBJ1-1, is as follows: EPEVTQTPSHQVTQMGQEVILRCVPISNHLYFYWYRQILGQKVEFLVSFYNNEISEKSEIFDDQFSVERPDGSNFTLKIRSTKLEDSAMYFCASSMTGLSMGANTEAFFGQGTRLTVV.

V and J are TRBV20-1 and TRBJ2-3; the D gene TCRdb calls, TRBD1, cannot be checked with no DNA. The CDR3 loop spans 14 amino acids. CDR1 and CDR2 from the germline V gene are DFQATT and SNEGSKA (reference sequence). CDR3: CSATNRDRVDTQYF.

V is TRBV7-2 and J is TRBJ2-3; TCRdb gives TRBD1 as the D gene, but with no DNA this cannot be confirmed. The CDR3 covers 15 residues. Germline V gives CDR1 SGHTA, CDR2 FQGNSA. The CDR3: CASSPLGGWTDTQYF.

This rearrangement joins TRBV29-1 to TRBJ2-1; TCRdb's assignment of TRBD2 cannot be checked, as there is no DNA. CDR1 and CDR2 from the germline V gene are SQVTM and ANQGSEA. The CDR3 totals 15 residues. CDR3 in amino acids: CSVARTSGRTDEQFF.

The chain couples TRBV7-2 to TRBJ2-7; as DNA is missing, the TRBD2 call by TCRdb cannot be tested. Germline V gene lookup returns CDR1 SGHTA and CDR2 FQGNSA. There are 16 residues in the CDR3. The CDR3 region is CASSPQTSGRAYEQYF.

The chain employs TRBV20-1 and TRBJ2-3. CDR3 length: 12 residues. The V gene's germline CDR1 is DFQATT and CDR2 SNEGSKA (reference sequence). CDR3 protein: CSAGSSEDTQYF.